These T cell receptor beta chains were read from a single sample in a study of PD-L1 blockade in urothelial cancer. The data were produced by immunoSEQ multiplex PCR, yet TCRdb's version contains in-frame clones alone and is incomplete. The top ten clones hold more than 3.5% of a sample with tens of thousands of clones, roughly nine tenths of them seen once. Specimen: PBMCs, collected around atezolizumab (anti-PD-L1) treatment. These receptors came from an older man with urothelial cancer. The CDR3 runs from the conserved cysteine through the conserved F or W. D genes are given only for firm matches.

cdr3_aa	v_call	d_call
CASSPDWANVLTF	TRBV28	.
CASREDRTQETQYF	TRBV10-2	.
CASSTSASGVYNEQFF	TRBV19	TRBD2
CASSLELAAKETQYF	TRBV13	.
CSGRGRIYEQYF	TRBV29-1	.
CASSLLTADEQYF	TRBV5-1	.
CASSLADRDQETQYF	TRBV5-6	TRBD1
CASSNQGAVYGYTF	TRBV6-6	TRBD1
CASSQTGRQETQYF	TRBV7-7	.
CSVSIPGSYGYTF	TRBV29-1	.
CASSQGGTALRENNEQFF	TRBV4-2	TRBD2
CASSDEREGTDTQYF	TRBV10-2	TRBD2
CASRPPPSGYNEQFF	TRBV19	TRBD2
CASSPPGLAGGVYYNEQFF	TRBV18	TRBD2
CASSLEWTGGYTF	TRBV7-9	.
CASSWAGAGDGYTF	TRBV27	.
CASSRLAGGPTGELFF	TRBV5-6	TRBD2
CASSVEVEDYSYNEQFF	TRBV9	.
CASSQGTGTRGIQYF	TRBV4-1	TRBD1
CASSLDREAEAFF	TRBV7-3	TRBD1
CASSLVSGRVSTGELFF	TRBV7-2	TRBD2
CASTLQGEEQYF	TRBV7-9	.
CASSQDQTSGFTDTQYF	TRBV4-2	TRBD2
CASSESESNQPQHF	TRBV10-2	.
CASTSVSNQPQHF	TRBV19	.
CASSSDTTSGLLNEQYF	TRBV7-8	.
CASSFTSGSSYNEQFF	TRBV5-1	TRBD2
CASIDPDRKGLSGANVLTF	TRBV19	.
CASSTPGQGNYEQYF	TRBV6-5	TRBD1
CATSRDDFTAKNIQYF	TRBV15	.